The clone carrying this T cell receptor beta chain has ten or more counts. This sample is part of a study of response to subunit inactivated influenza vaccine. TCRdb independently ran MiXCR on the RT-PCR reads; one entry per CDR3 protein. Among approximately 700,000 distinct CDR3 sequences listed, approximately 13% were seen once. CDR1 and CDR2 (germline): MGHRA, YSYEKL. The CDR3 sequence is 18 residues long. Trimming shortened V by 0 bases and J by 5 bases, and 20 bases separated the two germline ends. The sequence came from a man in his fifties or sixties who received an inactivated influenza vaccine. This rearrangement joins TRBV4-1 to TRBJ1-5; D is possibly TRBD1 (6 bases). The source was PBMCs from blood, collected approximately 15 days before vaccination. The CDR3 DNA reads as TGCGCCAGCAGCCAAGAACCTTGGTTGGGGGGCGCTTATCAGCCCCAGCATTTT. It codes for CASSQEPWLGGAYQPQHF.